This entry concerns a single T cell receptor beta chain. Its antigen remains unidentified. The V gene end was trimmed by 4 bases and the J gene end by 8 bases; junction bases not matched to a gene: 14. Germline V gene sequence: CDR1 SGDLS, CDR2 YYNGEE. CDR3 length equals 16 residues. Unique molecular identifiers were present in the TCR beta cDNA libraries. TCRdb used MiXCR to reprocess the PCR reads, holding one entry per CDR3 protein. The data hold around 400,000 distinct CDR3 sequences, with roughly 36% observed a single time. The data originate from a study of post-analysis software for immune sequencing data. Study-wide results and caveats: Relative to controls, patients had a few TRBV segments at higher frequency, with TRBV5-6, TRBV5-1 and TRBV20-1 among these.

The V and J genes are TRBV9 and TRBJ2-1, with 8 bases aligning to TRBD1. Sequenced input: blood. This TCR was sampled from a girl aged 5 to 17 with multiple sclerosis. The CDR3 region is CASSSHATGAADEQFF. The CDR3 nucleotides read TGTGCCAGCAGCTCCCACGCGACAGGGGCGGCAGATGAGCAGTTCTTC.